This is a list of T cell receptor beta chains from one sample in a study of blood T cell repertoires in COVID-19. The protocol was immunoSEQ multiplex PCR, while the TCRdb copy is restricted to in-frame clones and leaves out a portion. The data contain 200,000 to 300,000 clones, approximately 85% of them seen just once; the ten biggest clones take up approximately 2.1%. Specimen: PBMCs or T cells enriched from blood (not recorded which). These receptor sequences come from a woman aged 45-59 years who had recovered from COVID-19. CDR3s include the opening cysteine and the closing phenylalanine or tryptophan. The order of the fields is D gene, V gene, clone size, J gene, CDR3 protein, CDR3 DNA. A D gene is named only where the DNA matches it firmly. A clone size is listed for some rows: how often the clone was seen (once, few, many), or a class if it is expanded.

D gene: TRBD1
V gene: TRBV13
clone size: NA
J gene: TRBJ1-2
CDR3 protein: CASSFRDRQPNYGYTF
CDR3 DNA: TGTGCCAGCAGCTTCCGGGACAGGCAACCTAACTATGGCTACACCTTC

D gene: TRBD1
V gene: TRBV28
clone size: NA
J gene: TRBJ1-1
CDR3 protein: CASSEADRGHTEAFF
CDR3 DNA: TGTGCCAGCAGTGAAGCGGACAGGGGGCACACTGAAGCTTTCTTT

D gene: NA
V gene: TRBV7-2
clone size: NA
J gene: TRBJ2-7
CDR3 protein: CASSSYYFHYEQYF
CDR3 DNA: TGTGCCAGCAGCAGCTACTACTTCCACTACGAGCAGTACTTC

D gene: NA
V gene: TRBV29-1
clone size: once
J gene: TRBJ2-5
CDR3 protein: CSVARFRRETQYF
CDR3 DNA: TGCAGCGTTGCGAGGTTCCGTAGGGAGACCCAGTACTTC

D gene: NA
V gene: TRBV28
clone size: NA
J gene: TRBJ2-7
CDR3 protein: CASSLTGRTAGGYEQYF
CDR3 DNA: TGTGCCAGCAGTTTAACGGGTCGGACTGCCGGGGGATACGAGCAGTACTTC

D gene: NA
V gene: TRBV27
clone size: NA
J gene: TRBJ1-2
CDR3 protein: CASSLSWSEGGYTF
CDR3 DNA: TGTGCCAGCAGTTTGTCCTGGTCCGAGGGTGGCTACACCTTC

D gene: NA
V gene: TRBV7-2
clone size: NA
J gene: TRBJ1-2
CDR3 protein: CASSPVGGSNYGYTF
CDR3 DNA: TGTGCCAGCAGCCCGGTGGGAGGGAGTAACTATGGCTACACCTTC

D gene: TRBD1
V gene: TRBV11-3
clone size: NA
J gene: TRBJ1-4
CDR3 protein: CASSPDRGGYEKLFF
CDR3 DNA: TGTGCCAGCAGCCCAGACAGGGGCGGATATGAAAAACTGTTTTTT

D gene: TRBD2
V gene: TRBV7-6
clone size: NA
J gene: TRBJ2-3
CDR3 protein: CASSPGGVRGTDTQYF
CDR3 DNA: TGTGCCAGCAGCCCGGGGGGGGTAAGGGGAACAGATACGCAGTATTTT

D gene: NA
V gene: TRBV5-3
clone size: NA
J gene: TRBJ1-2
CDR3 protein: CARSLALGALLLNYGYTF
CDR3 DNA: TGTGCCAGAAGCTTGGCCTTGGGGGCTCTTCTACTTAACTATGGCTACACCTTC

D gene: NA
V gene: TRBV19
clone size: NA
J gene: TRBJ2-1
CDR3 protein: CASTSGPVLGGSYNEQFF
CDR3 DNA: TGTGCCAGTACTTCAGGGCCGGTACTGGGAGGCTCCTACAATGAGCAGTTCTTC

D gene: TRBD1
V gene: TRBV19
clone size: NA
J gene: TRBJ1-5
CDR3 protein: CASSLPGTGDQPQHF
CDR3 DNA: TGTGCCAGTAGTTTACCCGGGACAGGGGATCAGCCCCAGCATTTT

D gene: TRBD2
V gene: TRBV7-2
clone size: NA
J gene: TRBJ2-2
CDR3 protein: CASNRGGQGTGELFF
CDR3 DNA: TGTGCCAGCAACCGCGGGGGGCAGGGGACCGGGGAGCTGTTTTTT

D gene: TRBD1
V gene: TRBV27
clone size: NA
J gene: TRBJ2-7
CDR3 protein: CASSPGQGAVYEQYF
CDR3 DNA: TGTGCCAGCAGTCCTGGACAGGGGGCCGTCTACGAGCAGTACTTC

D gene: TRBD2
V gene: TRBV4-2
clone size: NA
J gene: TRBJ2-1
CDR3 protein: CASSQVTAGAIEQFF
CDR3 DNA: TGTGCCAGCAGCCAAGTTACAGCGGGAGCGATCGAGCAGTTCTTC

D gene: TRBD1
V gene: TRBV12-5
clone size: NA
J gene: TRBJ2-7
CDR3 protein: CASGSGTVYEQYF
CDR3 DNA: TGTGCTAGTGGTTCCGGGACAGTCTACGAGCAGTACTTC

D gene: TRBD1
V gene: TRBV18
clone size: once
J gene: TRBJ2-5
CDR3 protein: CASSPTGTGRETQYF
CDR3 DNA: TGTGCCAGCTCACCTACCGGGACAGGTCGTGAGACCCAGTACTTC

D gene: TRBD1
V gene: TRBV28
clone size: NA
J gene: TRBJ2-1
CDR3 protein: CASIGQAYNEQFF
CDR3 DNA: TGTGCCAGCATAGGACAGGCTTACAATGAGCAGTTCTTC

D gene: TRBD1
V gene: TRBV6-6
clone size: once
J gene: TRBJ1-2
CDR3 protein: CASSYGDRVNYGYTF
CDR3 DNA: TGTGCCAGCAGTTACGGGGACAGGGTGAACTATGGCTACACCTTC

D gene: TRBD1
V gene: TRBV3-1/TRBV3-2
clone size: once
J gene: TRBJ1-2
CDR3 protein: CASSRGDRGRGYGYTF
CDR3 DNA: TGTGCCAGCAGCCGGGGGGACAGGGGGCGCGGATATGGCTACACCTTC